This T cell receptor (beta chain) was recovered during a study of T cells after yellow fever vaccination. Germline V gives CDR1 DFQATT, CDR2 SNEGSKA (reference sequence). V shed 3 bases and J shed 3 bases, with 15 bases lying between them. There are 16 residues in the CDR3. TCRdb fed the 5' RACE reads into MiXCR, producing one record per CDR3 protein. The sample yields 310,000 or so distinct CDR3 sequences, 6.8% seen once. Comments on this clonotype: Its antigen remains unknown.

General study findings and limits: The secondary T-cell response peaked on day 5, not day 15, but was weaker.

The TCR was taken from a man between 18 and 35 years old who received the YFV17D yellow fever vaccine. Here the sequenced sample was PBMCs, taken about 49 days after the first yellow fever vaccination. The genes are TRBV20-1 and TRBJ1-6; D is unresolved. CDR3: CSASLRSRDYNSPLHF. DNA of the CDR3: TGCAGTGCTAGTCTCCGCAGCAGAGACTATAATTCACCCCTCCACTTT.